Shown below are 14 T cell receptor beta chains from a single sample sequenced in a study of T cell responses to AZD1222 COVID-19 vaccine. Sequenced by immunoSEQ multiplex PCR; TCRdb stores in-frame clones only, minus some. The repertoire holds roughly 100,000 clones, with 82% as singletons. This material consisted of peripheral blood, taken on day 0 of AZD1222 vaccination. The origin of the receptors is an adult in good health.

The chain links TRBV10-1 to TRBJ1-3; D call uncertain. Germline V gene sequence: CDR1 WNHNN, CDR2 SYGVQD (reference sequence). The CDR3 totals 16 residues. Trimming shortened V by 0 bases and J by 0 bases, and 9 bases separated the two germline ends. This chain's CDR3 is CASSESRINSGNTIYF. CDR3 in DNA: TGCGCCAGCAGTGAGTCTAGGATAAACTCTGGAAACACCATATATTTT.

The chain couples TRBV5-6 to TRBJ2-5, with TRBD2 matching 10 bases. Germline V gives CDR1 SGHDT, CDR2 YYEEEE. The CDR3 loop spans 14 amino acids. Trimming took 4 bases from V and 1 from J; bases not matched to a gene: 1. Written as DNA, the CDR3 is TGTGCCAGCAGCCTAGCGGGGGCCCAAGAGACCCAGTACTTC. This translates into CASSLAGAQETQYF.

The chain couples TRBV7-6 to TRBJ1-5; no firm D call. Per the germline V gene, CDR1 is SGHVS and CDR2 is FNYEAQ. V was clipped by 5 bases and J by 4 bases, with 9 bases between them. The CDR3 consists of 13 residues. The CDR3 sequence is CASSPAGNQPQHF. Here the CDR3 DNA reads TGTGCCAGCAGCCCAGCCGGGAATCAGCCCCAGCATTTT.

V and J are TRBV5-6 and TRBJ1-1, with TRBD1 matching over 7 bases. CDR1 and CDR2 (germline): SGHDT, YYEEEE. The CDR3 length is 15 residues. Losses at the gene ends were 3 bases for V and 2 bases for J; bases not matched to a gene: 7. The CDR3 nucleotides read TGTGCCAGCAGCTCAACGGACAGGAAAAACACTGAAGCTTTCTTT. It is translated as CASSSTDRKNTEAFF.

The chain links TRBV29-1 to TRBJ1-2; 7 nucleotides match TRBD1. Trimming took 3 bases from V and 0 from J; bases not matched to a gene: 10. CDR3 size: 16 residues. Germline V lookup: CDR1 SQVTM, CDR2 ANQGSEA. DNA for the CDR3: TGCAGCGTTGATGTTGGCAGGGGGGGTTCTAACTATGGCTACACCTTC. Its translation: CSVDVGRGGSNYGYTF.

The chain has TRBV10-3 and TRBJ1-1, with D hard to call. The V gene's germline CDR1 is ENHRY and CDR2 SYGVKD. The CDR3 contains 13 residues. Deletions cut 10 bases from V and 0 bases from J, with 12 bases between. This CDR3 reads CATQKDVNTEAFF. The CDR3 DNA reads TGTGCCACCCAGAAGGACGTGAACACTGAAGCTTTCTTT.

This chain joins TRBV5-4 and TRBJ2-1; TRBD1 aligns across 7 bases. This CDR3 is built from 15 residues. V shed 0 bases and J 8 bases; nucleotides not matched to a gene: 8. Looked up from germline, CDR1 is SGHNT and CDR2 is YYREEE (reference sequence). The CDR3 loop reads CASSLVGDRSYEQFF. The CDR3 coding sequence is TGTGCCAGCAGCTTGGTGGGGGACAGATCTTATGAGCAGTTCTTC.

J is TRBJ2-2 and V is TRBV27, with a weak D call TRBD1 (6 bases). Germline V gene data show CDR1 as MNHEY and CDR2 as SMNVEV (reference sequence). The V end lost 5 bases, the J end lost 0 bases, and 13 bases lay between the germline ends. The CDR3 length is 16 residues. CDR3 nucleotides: TGTGCCAGCAGTACTATCAGGGGCCCGAACACCGGGGAGCTGTTTTTT. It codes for CASSTIRGPNTGELFF.

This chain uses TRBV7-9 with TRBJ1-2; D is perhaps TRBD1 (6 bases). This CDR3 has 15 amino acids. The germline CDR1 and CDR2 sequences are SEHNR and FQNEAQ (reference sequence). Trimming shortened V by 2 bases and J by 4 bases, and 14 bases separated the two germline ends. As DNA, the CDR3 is TGTGCCAGCAGCTTACAGGGGCCCTACTCCTATGGCTACACCTTC. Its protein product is CASSLQGPYSYGYTF.

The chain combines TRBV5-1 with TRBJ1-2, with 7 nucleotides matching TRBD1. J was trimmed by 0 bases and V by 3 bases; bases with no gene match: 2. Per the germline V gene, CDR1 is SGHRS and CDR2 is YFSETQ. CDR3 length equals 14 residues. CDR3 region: CASSSGTANYGYTF. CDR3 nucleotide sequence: TGCGCCAGCAGCTCAGGGACAGCTAACTATGGCTACACCTTC.

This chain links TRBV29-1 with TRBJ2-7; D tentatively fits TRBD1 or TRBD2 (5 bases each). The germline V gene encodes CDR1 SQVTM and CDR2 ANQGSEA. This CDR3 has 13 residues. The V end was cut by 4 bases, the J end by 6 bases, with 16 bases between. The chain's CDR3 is CSVVWTYQGEQYF. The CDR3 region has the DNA TGCAGCGTTGTTTGGACTTATCAGGGCGAGCAGTACTTC.

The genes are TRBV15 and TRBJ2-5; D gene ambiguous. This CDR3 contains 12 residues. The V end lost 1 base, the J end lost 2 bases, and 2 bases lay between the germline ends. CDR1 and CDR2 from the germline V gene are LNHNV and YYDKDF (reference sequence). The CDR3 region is CATSRGQETQYF. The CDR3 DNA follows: TGTGCCACCAGCAGAGGTCAAGAGACCCAGTACTTC. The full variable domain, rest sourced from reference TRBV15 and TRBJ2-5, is DAMVIQNPRYQVTQFGKPVTLSCSQTLNHNVMYWYQQKSSQAPKLLFHYYDKDFNNEADTPDNFQSRRPNTSFCFLDIRSPGLGDTAMYLCATSRGQETQYFGPGTRLLVL.

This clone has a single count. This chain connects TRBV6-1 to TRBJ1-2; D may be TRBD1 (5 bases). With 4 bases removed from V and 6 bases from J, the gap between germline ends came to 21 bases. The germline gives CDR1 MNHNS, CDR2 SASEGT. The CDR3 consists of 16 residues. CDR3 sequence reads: CASSADSGFPINGYTF. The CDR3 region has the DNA TGTGCCAGCAGTGCGGATTCAGGGTTTCCTATCAATGGCTACACCTTC.

CDR3 region: CASTPGTGKYEQYF. The CDR3, as DNA: TGTGCCAGCACCCCCGGGACAGGGAAATACGAGCAGTACTTC. The chain carries TRBV9 and TRBJ2-7; 9 bases line up with TRBD1. In germline, CDR1 is SGDLS, CDR2 YYNGEE. The CDR3 runs 14 residues. Trimming cost V 6 bases and J 4 bases; bases outside gene matches: 8.